This entry lists 26 T cell receptor beta chains sequenced from one sample in a study of OX40 agonist ivuxolimab in advanced cancers. The method was immunoSEQ multiplex PCR; TCRdb's version includes in-frame clones alone and lacks a portion of them. The table includes 90,000 to 130,000 clones, roughly 90% detected once. The specimen was CD4+ or CD8+ T cells sorted from blood, collected in a trial of the OX40 agonist ivuxolimab. All receptors derive from an adult with an advanced solid tumor such as melanoma, head and neck, liver or kidney cancer.

The chain is built from TRBV11-3 and TRBJ2-3; D ambiguous. The CDR3 is 13 residues long. Germline assignment: CDR1 SGHNT and CDR2 YENEEA. V lost 1 base, J lost 5 bases, and 7 bases lay in between. The CDR3 DNA follows: TGTGCCAGCAGCTTAGGTCAAGGAGATACGCAGTATTTT. Translating gives CASSLGQGDTQYF.

The chain has TRBV11-1 and TRBJ2-1; D is ambiguous. The CDR3 is 13 amino acids. Germline assignment: CDR1 SGHAT and CDR2 FQDESV (reference sequence). V lost 6 bases, J lost 8 bases, and 14 bases lay in between. The CDR3 DNA is TGTGCCAGCAGGTATGGTCAACGGGATGAGCAGTTCTTC. This encodes CASRYGQRDEQFF.

V usage is TRBV4-3 and J usage is TRBJ2-3; D is undetermined. The CDR3 spans 13 residues. The germline V and J ends were trimmed by 6 bases and 6 bases, with 13 bases remaining between them. Germline lookup yields CDR1 LGHNA and CDR2 YSLEER. CDR3 sequence (DNA): TGCGCCAGCAGGCTACGGCTAGACGATACGCAGTATTTT. Translated: CASRLRLDDTQYF.

The CDR3 protein is CASRPPAGSDEQYF. In DNA form, the CDR3 reads TGTGCCAGCAGACCCCCAGCAGGTTCGGACGAGCAGTACTTC. The chain has TRBV6-5 and TRBJ2-7, with D hard to call. Deletions cut 6 bases from V and 5 bases from J, with 17 bases between. CDR1 is MNHEY, CDR2 SVGAGI, per germline. CDR3 length: 14 residues.

The V call is TRBV5-1, the J call TRBJ1-6, with TRBD1 matching 12 bases. The germline V gene encodes CDR1 SGHRS and CDR2 YFSETQ. The length of the CDR3 is 13 residues. Trimming removed 7 bases from V and 9 bases from J; junction bases left unmatched: 2. CDR3 in DNA: TGCGCCAGCGGGACAGGGGGCAGTTCACCCCTCCACTTT. Its protein is CASGTGGSSPLHF. The full variable domain, with the rest looked up from reference TRBV5-1 and TRBJ1-6, is KAGVTQTPRYLIKTRGQQVTLSCSPISGHRSVSWYQQTPGQGLQFLFEYFSETQRNKGNFPGRFSGRQFSNSRSEMNVSTLELGDSALYLCASGTGGSSPLHFGNGTRLTVT.

The V and J genes are TRBV7-9 and TRBJ1-1; 7 nucleotides align to TRBD1. The germline gives CDR1 SEHNR, CDR2 FQNEAQ (reference sequence). J lost 5 bases, V lost 3 bases, and 6 bases had no gene match. CDR3 size: 14 residues. CDR3 sequence: CASSFGVTGTEAFF. DNA for the CDR3: TGTGCCAGCAGCTTCGGGGTGACAGGGACTGAAGCTTTCTTT.

This chain joins TRBV28 and TRBJ2-6, with D unclear. Germline V lookup: CDR1 MDHEN, CDR2 SYDVKM. The CDR3 sequence is 15 residues long. Trimming left V 3 bases short and J 0 bases short, with 6 bases between. CDR3 nucleotides: TGTGCCAGCAGTTTTTACGGCTCTGGGGCCAACGTCCTGACTTTC. It codes for CASSFYGSGANVLTF.

The gene calls are TRBV6-6 and TRBJ2-4, with D possibly being TRBD2 (5 bases). Germline loops: CDR1 MNHNY, CDR2 SVGAGI (reference sequence). This CDR3 contains 14 residues. Deletions cut 4 bases from V and 3 bases from J, with 10 bases between. CDR3 region: CASSSHGLKNIQYF. The CDR3 region has the DNA TGTGCCAGCAGTTCCCACGGACTCAAAAACATTCAGTACTTC.

The chain joins TRBV30 to TRBJ1-5; D gene ambiguous. V lost 0 bases and J lost 4, with 10 bases in between. Per germline, CDR1 GTSNPN and CDR2 SVGIG (reference sequence). The CDR3 length is 14 residues. The DNA for the CDR3 is TGTGCCTGGAGTGTCCCCAGTAAGAATCAGCCCCAGCATTTT. This codes for CAWSVPSKNQPQHF.

V usage is TRBV6-6 and J usage is TRBJ2-5, with unresolved D. This CDR3 has 15 residues. CDR1 is MNHNY, CDR2 SVGAGI, per germline (reference sequence). With 0 bases removed from V and 4 bases from J, the gap between germline ends came to 12 bases. In DNA, the CDR3 is TGTGCCAGCAGTTACTCGGAAGCGCTAGGAGAGACCCAGTACTTC. Residues: CASSYSEALGETQYF.

This clone appeared a few times. The chain is built from TRBV18 and TRBJ1-5; no clear D gene. CDR3 length equals 15 residues. V was pared by 8 bases and J by 5 bases, with 19 bases between. Germline CDR1 reads KGHSH; CDR2 reads LQKENI. The DNA for the CDR3 is TGTGCCAGCACGCCGGACCCAGAAATCGATCAGCCCCAGCATTTT. This encodes CASTPDPEIDQPQHF.

The rearrangement links TRBV5-1 to TRBJ1-2; D uncertain. CDR1 and CDR2 from the germline V gene are SGHRS and YFSETQ. The V gene lost 0 bases and the J gene lost 3 bases, with 12 bases spanning the gap. The CDR3 contains 15 residues. This CDR3 is CASSLARTEYYGYTF. The CDR3 coding sequence is TGCGCCAGCAGCTTGGCCAGGACCGAATACTATGGCTACACCTTC.

J is TRBJ1-2 and V is TRBV7-9; no firm D call. CDR3 length: 14 amino acids. The germline V gene encodes CDR1 SEHNR and CDR2 FQNEAQ (reference sequence). V lost 3 bases to trimming and J lost 8 bases, with 16 bases between them. The CDR3: CASSLSGPRRGYTF. CDR3 DNA: TGTGCCAGCAGCTTGTCCGGGCCACGCCGGGGCTACACCTTC.

The sample holds one count of this clone. The chain couples TRBV9 to TRBJ2-3; 8 nucleotides line up with TRBD1. Germline V lookup: CDR1 SGDLS, CDR2 YYNGEE. CDR3 size: 15 residues. V shed 5 bases, J shed 2 bases, and the junction held 7 bases outside the gene matches. CDR3 region: CASSLSDRATDTQYF. The CDR3 DNA sequence: TGTGCCAGCAGTTTATCGGACAGGGCCACAGATACGCAGTATTTT.

The V and J genes are TRBV27 and TRBJ2-7, with D perhaps TRBD2 (6 bases). This CDR3 has 14 residues. CDR1 and CDR2 (germline): MNHEY, SMNVEV (reference sequence). The V gene lost 7 bases and the J gene lost 3 bases, with 16 bases spanning the gap. The CDR3 spells CASTLYTGSYEQYF. The DNA for the CDR3 is TGTGCCAGCACTCTATATACCGGGAGCTACGAGCAGTACTTC.

The chain carries TRBV30 and TRBJ2-5; 9 positions match TRBD1. V trimming: 1 base; J trimming: 5 bases; junction bases outside the gene matches: 5. The germline V gene has CDR1 GTSNPN and CDR2 SVGIG (reference sequence). This CDR3 spans 14 amino acids. In DNA form, the CDR3 reads TGTGCCTGGAGTGGGACAGGGGCGATGGAGACCCAGTACTTC. Its translation is CAWSGTGAMETQYF.

The gene calls are TRBV19 and TRBJ1-5; D gene ambiguous. The V gene lost 1 base and the J gene lost 3 bases, with 13 bases spanning the gap. Germline CDR1 and CDR2: LNHDA and SQIVND (reference sequence). The length of the CDR3 is 16 residues. The CDR3 coding sequence is TGTGCCAGTAGTATAGGAAAGGGAAGGGACAATCAGCCCCAGCATTTT. Translating gives CASSIGKGRDNQPQHF.

The chain recombines TRBV18 with TRBJ1-1; 7 bases match TRBD1. CDR3 length: 16 amino acids. Germline V gene sequence: CDR1 KGHSH, CDR2 LQKENI. V was pared by 0 bases and J by 2 bases, with 6 bases of the junction left unmatched. This chain's CDR3 is CASSPPLQGINTEAFF. The CDR3 DNA follows: TGTGCCAGCTCACCACCGTTACAGGGGATAAACACTGAAGCTTTCTTT.

The chain uses TRBV19 and TRBJ1-4; D possibly corresponds to TRBD1 (5 bases). Germline CDR1 reads LNHDA; CDR2 reads SQIVND (reference sequence). The ends were cut back, 8 bases at V and 7 bases at J, with 14 bases in the middle. The length of the CDR3 is 13 residues. CDR3 DNA: TGTGCCAGTGTCCAGGGAAGGGGTGAAAAACTGTTTTTT. Its translation is CASVQGRGEKLFF.

This clone was detected only once. The chain couples TRBV5-1 to TRBJ2-3; TRBD2 matches 15 bases. Germline lookup yields CDR1 SGHRS and CDR2 YFSETQ. Losses at the gene ends were 7 bases for V and 6 bases for J; bases not matched to a gene: 9. The CDR3 extends over 16 amino acids. The chain's CDR3 is CASSVGGLAGGDTQYF. The DNA for the CDR3 is TGCGCCAGCTCCGTCGGAGGACTAGCGGGGGGGGATACGCAGTATTTT.

The CDR3 DNA reads TGTGCCAGCAGACAGGGAGGGTCTGGGGCCAACGTCCTGACTTTC. Protein product: CASRQGGSGANVLTF. This sequence joins TRBV6-5 and TRBJ2-6; D possibly corresponds to TRBD2 (7 bases). CDR3 length: 15 residues. The V end lost 6 bases, the J end lost 1 base, and 10 bases lay between the germline ends. CDR1 MNHEY and CDR2 SVGAGI come from the germline V gene.

The V call is TRBV5-1, the J call TRBJ2-7, with a tentative D call TRBD1 (5 bases). Germline lookup yields CDR1 SGHRS and CDR2 YFSETQ. There are 11 residues in the CDR3. Between the trimmed V and J ends, which lost 5 bases and 5 bases, there was a span of 8 bases. DNA of the CDR3: TGCGCCAGCAGACTCAGGGACGAGCAGTACTTC. It codes for CASRLRDEQYF.

The V gene is TRBV6-5, the J gene TRBJ2-7; D perhaps matches TRBD1 (6 bases). Trimming stripped 9 bases from V and 2 bases from J, with 14 bases between. There are 13 residues in the CDR3. CDR1 is MNHEY, CDR2 SVGAGI, per germline. For the CDR3, the DNA is TGTGCCAGTGCAGGGGAAGCCACCTACGAGCAGTACTTC. This translates into CASAGEATYEQYF.

The chain couples TRBV6-1 to TRBJ1-5; perhaps TRBD1 as D (6 bases). Per germline, CDR1 MNHNS and CDR2 SASEGT. The V end lost 4 bases, the J end lost 6 bases, and 13 bases lay between the germline ends. CDR3 length: 14 amino acids. CDR3 sequence: CASSGGGASQPQHF. The CDR3 bases are TGTGCCAGCAGTGGGGGGGGCGCCTCTCAGCCCCAGCATTTT.

This clone was counted once. The chain couples TRBV30 to TRBJ2-7; 11 nucleotides agree with TRBD2. The CDR3 has 13 amino acids. The junction had 11 bases not matched to a gene; V was cut back by 7 bases and J by 9 bases. Germline V lookup: CDR1 GTSNPN, CDR2 SVGIG (reference sequence). The CDR3 DNA reads as TGTGCCTTCGGGGGACTAGCGGCTAACCGGCAGTACTTC. Translation: CAFGGLAANRQYF.

The V and J genes are TRBV7-9 and TRBJ2-1; possible D gene TRBD1, 6 bases. Germline CDR1 and CDR2: SEHNR and FQNEAQ (reference sequence). Between the trimmed V and J ends, which lost 2 bases and 5 bases, there was a span of 10 bases. The CDR3 length is 14 residues. The CDR3 loop reads CASSLKGDHNEQFF. The CDR3 nucleotides read TGTGCCAGCAGCTTAAAGGGGGACCACAATGAGCAGTTCTTC. Supplemented by reference TRBV7-9 and TRBJ2-1, the full variable domain reads DTGVSQNPRHKITKRGQNVTFRCDPISEHNRLYWYRQTLGQGPEFLTYFQNEAQLEKSRLLSDRFSAERPKGSFSTLEIQRTEQGDSAMYLCASSLKGDHNEQFFGPGTRLTVL.